The entry below gives a single T cell receptor beta chain sequence along with its context. Its antigen specificity is not known. No qualities accompany the bases; no much larger clone lies one base away. The data were obtained in a study of blood T cells in healthy people across ages (dated by TCRdb to the mid-2010s). Concerning the study at large: In model experiments, roughly one uniquely barcoded TCR beta cDNA molecule per two T cells was captured by template switching. Age-related changes in TCR beta repertoire diversity were measured in the study by deep sequencing normalized with unique cDNA molecular identifiers. Donors were grouped into four age groups: young (average 16 years), middle-aged (around 39), aged (approximately 58) and long-lived (roughly 80). Donors of different ages were randomly distributed across sequencing lanes to avoid experimental bias. Two additional independent replicas of 1 million unique cDNA reads from the same blood draw were analyzed for two donors (one aged 18 to 29 and one aged 80 or older). General study outcomes and caveats: The percentage of naive T cells measured by flow cytometry correlated strongly with observed TCR beta diversity. Bulk unsorted PBMC profiling prevented conclusive comparison of naive and antigen-experienced compartments. Estimates of total diversity based on one million sequenced T cells were regarded as lower bounds and as underestimates. Compared with the aged group, more naive CD4+ T cells, fewer expanded clones and increased TCR diversity were shown by the long-lived group, suggesting age selection. As age increased, observed TCR beta diversity per million T cells dropped in a roughly linear way, and a significant reduction was already evident by age around 41. Because donor CMV infection status was unknown, age-related changes in expanded clonotypes were potentially confounded.

The approximately 40 donors, aged about 6 to 95 years, were systemically healthy Caucasian individuals from Russia. Each donor gave 8 to 10 milliliters of peripheral blood, drawn into EDTA-treated Vacutainer tubes. Ficoll-Paque density-gradient centrifugation was used to isolate PBMCs, with at least 7 million per sample. Total RNA, at least 6 micrograms per sample, was extracted from PBMCs with Trizol reagent. The percentages of naive CD45RAhigh/CD27high T cells were determined by flow cytometry on a PBMC aliquot from every donor. Library preparation was by 5' RACE. TCRdb lists the instrument as Illumina HiSeq 2500. A second PCR of roughly 7 to 11 cycles was performed with a sample-barcoded 5' primer and a J-beta primer mix. A unique molecular identifier was introduced onto each TCR beta cDNA molecule by a template-switch 5' adaptor carrying 12 random nucleotides. Each sample yielded at least 3 million CDR3-containing paired-end reads. The Mint cDNA synthesis kit, primed by a TRBC-specific oligonucleotide, was used to synthesize first-strand cDNA from all RNA. After uracil-DNA glycosylase treatment, a first 18-cycle PCR used universal primers M1SS and BC2_uni_R on all cDNA. The authors' pipeline ran thus. Each sample was normalized by randomly selecting 1 million high-quality reads, each carrying a distinct molecular identifier. Reads with shared molecular identifiers were discarded instead of being binned into consensus sequences. MiTCR, with a Q25 quality threshold and the strictest error-elimination algorithm, was used for CDR3 identification, clonotype clustering and error correction. Lower-bound total TCR beta diversity was estimated with a nonparametric unseen species model using Euler transformation. Starting from the raw public reads, TCRdb applied fastp trimming at Q25, assembled clones with MiXCR and retained in-frame beta chains. Rows are unified per CDR3 protein, each entry keeping the most common DNA and genes. The V and J calls and clone size are TCRdb's, not the authors'. Here the sample has about 1.4 million distinct CDR3 sequences; 45% to 70% occur a single time. The ten largest clones capture about 6.3% of the sample.

The germline V and J ends show losses of 2 bases and 8 bases respectively, and no gene match explains 6 bases of the junction. The CDR3, from cysteine to phenylalanine, totals 15 residues. The read is trimmed to its CDR3 DNA, 45 bases read in frame from base 1. According to the germline V gene, CDR1 reads LGHNA and CDR2 reads YSLEER. This sequence uses TRBV4-3 and TRBJ2-1; TRBD2 fits 10 bases in the junction. This TCR was sampled from a man aged 18 to 35 in good health. Sequenced sample: blood. In nucleotide form, the sequence is TGCGCCAGCAGCCAAAAGGGACTAGCGTCTTATGAGCAGTTCTTC. Translated, this gives CASSQKGLASYEQFF.